The subject of this entry is one T cell receptor beta chain. Sequence at one end of the junction differs from germline and may be a read error. These data come from a study of blood T cell repertoires in COVID-19. Study-level background: PBMCs, B-cell-depleted T cells, or T cells provided the cDNA or gDNA that made up the material.

The assay was immunoSEQ multiplex PCR, and TCRdb's table has in-frame clones only and misses some. The data contain 9,000 to 15,000 clones, around 71% of them singletons. Germline assignment: CDR1 LGHNA and CDR2 YNFKEQ. The CDR3 covers 13 residues. This receptor was identified in a man in his sixties with COVID-19, enrolled during active disease. J is TRBJ2-3 and V is TRBV4-2; 7 nucleotides match TRBD1. The sample consisted of peripheral blood. As DNA, the CDR3 is TGTGCCAGCAGCCAAGATGGGGTGGGACAGTTAGCTTTT. It codes for CASSQDGVGQLAF.